This T cell receptor beta chain stems from a study of beta chain features in type 1 diabetes. At the level of the study: Healthy donors and patients showed comparable age, gender and cell yields.

This CDR3 comprises 15 residues. Germline V CDR1 and CDR2: SGHNT, YYREEE (reference sequence). The V and J ends lost 10 bases and 5 bases, in that order; junction bases with no gene match: 15. This clone was counted only a few times. Expressed TCRB transcripts were sequenced after all isolated RNA was converted to cDNA. Only in-frame clones appear in the TCRdb table, and some are missing; sequencing was by immunoSEQ multiplex PCR. The data contain 860,000 or so clones, roughly a sixth of them singletons. The TCR sequence derives from a woman under 30 in good health. Input material: naive CD4+ T cells from blood. The chain joins TRBV5-4 to TRBJ2-1; 7 nucleotides align to TRBD2. The CDR3 sequence is CAGSRAGGRNNEQFF. The CDR3 nucleotides read TGTGCCGGGTCCAGGGCCGGCGGGAGAAACAATGAGCAGTTCTTC.